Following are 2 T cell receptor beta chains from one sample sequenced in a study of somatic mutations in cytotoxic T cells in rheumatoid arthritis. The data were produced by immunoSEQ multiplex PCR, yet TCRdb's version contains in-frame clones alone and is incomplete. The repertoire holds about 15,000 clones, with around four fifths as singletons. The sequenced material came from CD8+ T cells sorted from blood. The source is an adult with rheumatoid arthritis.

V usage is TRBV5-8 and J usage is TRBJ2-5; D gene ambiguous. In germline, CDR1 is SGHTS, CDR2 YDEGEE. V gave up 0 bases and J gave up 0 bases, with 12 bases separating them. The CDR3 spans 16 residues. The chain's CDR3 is CASSLVVSLYQETQYF. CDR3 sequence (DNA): TGTGCCAGCAGCTTGGTAGTCAGTCTATACCAAGAGACCCAGTACTTC. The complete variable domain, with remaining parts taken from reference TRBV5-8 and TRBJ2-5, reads EAGVTQSPTHLIKTRGQQATLRCSPISGHTSVYWYQQALGLGLQFLLWYDEGEERNRGNFPPRFSGRQFPNYSSELNVNALELEDSALYLCASSLVVSLYQETQYFGPGTRLLVL.

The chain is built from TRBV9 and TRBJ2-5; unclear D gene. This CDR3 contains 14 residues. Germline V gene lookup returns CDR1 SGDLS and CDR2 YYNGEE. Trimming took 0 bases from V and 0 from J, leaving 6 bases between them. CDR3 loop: CASSVAWYQETQYF. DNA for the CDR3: TGTGCCAGCAGCGTAGCTTGGTACCAAGAGACCCAGTACTTC.